Below are 28 T cell receptor beta chains sequenced from a single sample in a study of blood T cell repertoires in COVID-19. TCRdb keeps only in-frame clones here, not all; method: immunoSEQ multiplex PCR. There are around 350,000 clones in the sample; about 88% occur only once, and about 3% lies in the top ten. Material: peripheral blood. The source of these receptors is a human donor in a cohort sampled during active COVID-19.

This clone has a single count. The chain employs TRBV11-2 and TRBJ2-1; perhaps TRBD1 as D (6 bases). From germline, CDR1 is SGHAT and CDR2 FQNNGV. V was trimmed by 5 bases and J by 1 base, leaving 15 bases between them. This CDR3 contains 16 residues. CDR3 protein: CASSLGLGHSYNEQFF. The CDR3 coding sequence is TGTGCCAGCAGCCTTGGACTGGGACATTCCTACAATGAGCAGTTCTTC.

V gene TRBV18 combines with J gene TRBJ1-4; the match to TRBD1 covers 7 bases. This CDR3 region has 17 residues. Unmatched junction bases numbered 6, after V lost 2 bases and J lost 0 bases. From germline, CDR1 is KGHSH and CDR2 LQKENI. Here the CDR3 reads CASSPTGTAATNEKLFF. The CDR3 DNA sequence: TGTGCCAGCTCACCAACCGGGACAGCCGCAACTAATGAAAAACTGTTTTTT. The variable domain in full, with the rest retrieved from reference TRBV18 and TRBJ1-4, is NAGVMQNPRHLVRRRGQEARLRCSPMKGHSHVYWYRQLPEEGLKFMVYLQKENIIDESGMPKERFSAEFPKEGPSILRIQQVVRGDSAAYFCASSPTGTAATNEKLFFGSGTQLSVL.

V usage is TRBV4-1 and J usage is TRBJ2-5, with 11 bases matching TRBD2. The CDR3 sequence is 14 residues long. The germline gives CDR1 MGHRA, CDR2 YSYEKL. V gave up 6 bases and J gave up 4 bases; unmatched junction bases: 4. The CDR3 region has the DNA TGCGCCAGCAGTCACGGACTAGCGGGAGAGACCCAGTACTTC. It is translated as CASSHGLAGETQYF.

The chain carries TRBV7-9 and TRBJ2-5; a weak D match, TRBD2 (6 bases). V lost 5 bases to trimming and J lost 5 bases, with 21 bases between them. Looked up from germline, CDR1 is SEHNR and CDR2 is FQNEAQ (reference sequence). The CDR3 consists of 16 residues. The CDR3 sequence: CASSQTRGTKGETQYF. The DNA of the CDR3 is TGTGCCAGCAGCCAGACTCGGGGGACGAAAGGGGAGACCCAGTACTTC.

The table lists this clone with a few counts. Other DNA variants within this sample encode the same CDR3. The CDR3 protein is CASSSRDRGHQETQYF. The CDR3 region has the DNA TGTGCCAGCAGCTCCCGGGACAGGGGGCATCAAGAGACCCAGTACTTC. The chain uses TRBV11-2 and TRBJ2-5; the match to TRBD1 covers 12 bases. V lost 4 bases, J lost 2 bases, and 5 bases stayed unmatched. The CDR3 length is 16 residues. Per the germline V gene, CDR1 is SGHAT and CDR2 is FQNNGV. Using reference TRBV11-2 and TRBJ2-5 for the parts outside the CDR3, the full variable domain is EAGVAQSPRYKIIEKRQSVAFWCNPISGHATLYWYQQILGQGPKLLIQFQNNGVVDDSQLPKDRFSAERLKGVDSTLKIQPAKLEDSAVYLCASSSRDRGHQETQYFGPGTRLLVL.

The chain links TRBV5-1 to TRBJ1-1, with D perhaps matching TRBD1 (6 bases). The germline CDR1 and CDR2 sequences are SGHRS and YFSETQ. V gave up 2 bases and J gave up 3 bases, with 14 bases separating them. The CDR3 contains 15 residues. CDR3 sequence (DNA): TGCGCCAGCAGCTTCGGGGGGGCCGGGGACACTGAAGCTTTCTTT. It codes for CASSFGGAGDTEAFF.

The chain couples TRBV2 to TRBJ2-5, with TRBD2 matching 8 bases. The germline gives CDR1 SNHLY, CDR2 FYNNEI. With V trimmed by 2 bases and J by 2 bases, 13 bases remained unmatched. The CDR3 is made up of 18 amino acids. CDR3: CASSEFVLRGGGQETQYF. CDR3 bases: TGTGCCAGCAGTGAATTCGTTCTTCGGGGGGGCGGTCAAGAGACCCAGTACTTC.

The CDR3 coding sequence is TGTGCCAGCAGTGAAGAGGCAGGGGGCAACACTGAAGCTTTCTTT. This sequence encodes CASSEEAGGNTEAFF. The chain links TRBV6-1 to TRBJ1-1, with 8 bases fitting TRBD1. Looked up from germline, CDR1 is MNHNS and CDR2 is SASEGT. V lost 1 base, J lost 2 bases, and 3 bases stayed unmatched. The CDR3 has 15 residues.

The chain recombines TRBV2 with TRBJ1-5; 12 nucleotides line up with TRBD1. This CDR3 region has 14 residues. Germline lookup yields CDR1 SNHLY and CDR2 FYNNEI. Germline trimming cut 6 bases from V and 5 bases from J; bases unmatched to any gene: 2. CDR3 loop: CASRGDRGHQPQHF. In DNA form, the CDR3 reads TGTGCCAGCAGGGGGGACAGGGGGCATCAGCCCCAGCATTTT.

Ten or more counts support this clone. The rearrangement links TRBV7-9 to TRBJ2-7; D gene uncertain. The V end lost 1 base, the J end lost 3 bases, and 7 bases lay between the germline ends. The CDR3 consists of 13 residues. Germline values: CDR1 SEHNR, CDR2 FQNEAQ (reference sequence). The CDR3 region has the DNA TGTGCCAGCAGCTTAGATGCAGACTACGAGCAGTACTTC. Its protein is CASSLDADYEQYF.

J is TRBJ1-2 and V is TRBV6-1; D is perhaps TRBD1 (6 bases). The CDR3 runs 11 residues. Trimming removed 3 bases from V and 11 bases from J, with 10 bases in between. Germline CDR1 MNHNS, CDR2 SASEGT. CDR3 in DNA: TGTGCCAGCAGTGAGACCACAGGGTACACCTTC. Protein product: CASSETTGYTF.

This clone was counted once. The chain combines TRBV18 with TRBJ2-3, with 9 bases fitting TRBD1. CDR1 and CDR2 from the germline V gene are KGHSH and LQKENI. This CDR3 comprises 15 residues. The junction had 3 bases not matched to a gene; V was cut back by 4 bases and J by 1 base. Here the CDR3 DNA reads TGTGCCAGCTCACGGGACAGGGACCGCACAGATACGCAGTATTTT. Its protein is CASSRDRDRTDTQYF.

The chain employs TRBV9 and TRBJ2-3, with TRBD2 matching 8 bases. V was clipped by 0 bases and J by 1 base; unmatched bases: 4. The germline CDR1 and CDR2 sequences are SGDLS and YYNGEE. This CDR3 is 16 amino acids long. The CDR3 here is CASSVGAGAGTDTQYF. As DNA, the CDR3 is TGTGCCAGCAGCGTAGGAGCGGGAGCGGGCACAGATACGCAGTATTTT. Using reference TRBV9 and TRBJ2-3 for the parts outside the CDR3, the full variable domain is DSGVTQTPKHLITATGQRVTLRCSPRSGDLSVYWYQQSLDQGLQFLIQYYNGEERAKGNILERFSAQQFPDLHSELNLSSLELGDSALYFCASSVGAGAGTDTQYFGPGTRLTVL.

The chain combines TRBV11-1 with TRBJ1-1; no definite D call. Germline CDR1 is SGHAT and CDR2 is FQDESV (reference sequence). V was trimmed by 5 bases and J by 4 bases, leaving 11 bases between them. The CDR3 extends over 13 amino acids. The CDR3 reads CASSLGGFTEAFF. The DNA of the CDR3 is TGTGCCAGCAGCCTAGGCGGATTCACTGAAGCTTTCTTT.

This chain uses TRBV28 with TRBJ2-7; TRBD1 matches at 7 bases. Germline V gives CDR1 MDHEN, CDR2 SYDVKM. The CDR3 runs to 15 residues. V was clipped by 6 bases and J by 0 bases; unmatched bases: 8. For the CDR3, the DNA is TGTGCCAGCAGGGATAGGGGGCTAAGCTCCTACGAGCAGTACTTC. The encoded protein is CASRDRGLSSYEQYF.

The V and J genes are TRBV30 and TRBJ1-5; maybe TRBD1 (5 bases). The CDR3 contains 16 residues. Germline CDR1 GTSNPN, CDR2 SVGIG (reference sequence). Trimming took 2 bases from V and 2 from J, leaving 16 bases between them. The CDR3 sequence: CAWSSTRRGGNQPQHF. The CDR3 region has the DNA TGTGCCTGGAGTTCGACACGGCGGGGGGGCAATCAGCCCCAGCATTTT.

The rearrangement joins TRBV5-6 to TRBJ2-3, with TRBD2 matching over 7 bases. The CDR3 extends over 17 amino acids. CDR1 SGHDT and CDR2 YYEEEE come from the germline V gene. After removal of 0 bases from V and 0 bases from J, the junction contained 7 bases not matched to a gene. The CDR3 spells CASSLGLAVTSTDTQYF. The CDR3 region has the DNA TGTGCCAGCAGCTTGGGGCTAGCGGTAACCAGCACAGATACGCAGTATTTT.

This clone is classed as medium-sized. This rearrangement joins TRBV4-2 to TRBJ1-6; D is uncertain. The ends were cut back, 0 bases at V and 6 bases at J, with 9 bases in the middle. The CDR3 sequence is 15 residues long. CDR1 and CDR2 from the germline V gene are LGHNA and YNFKEQ. The CDR3 loop is CASSQEYTSNSPLHF. Written as DNA, the CDR3 is TGTGCCAGCAGCCAAGAGTACACCTCTAATTCACCCCTCCACTTT.

V usage is TRBV5-1 and J usage is TRBJ2-3; TRBD2 matches 7 bases. The V gene end was trimmed by 1 base and the J gene end by 2 bases; junction bases not matched to a gene: 16. The CDR3 length is 19 residues. Germline assignment: CDR1 SGHRS and CDR2 YFSETQ. The CDR3 reads CASSLNFPSGSSNTDTQYF. The CDR3 DNA follows: TGCGCCAGCAGCTTGAACTTCCCTAGCGGAAGCTCAAACACAGATACGCAGTATTTT.

CDR3 protein: CASSLAGRSNQPQHF. CDR3 coding DNA: TGTGCCAGCAGCCTCGCGGGGAGGAGCAATCAGCCCCAGCATTTT. This rearrangement joins TRBV3-1 (or the pseudogene TRBV3-2) to TRBJ1-5; D unresolved. Germline values: CDR1 LGHDT, CDR2 YNNKEL (reference sequence). CDR3 length: 15 residues. The V gene lost 4 bases and the J gene lost 1 base, with 11 bases spanning the gap.

The chain uses TRBV4-1 and TRBJ1-2, with D possibly matching TRBD1 (6 bases). Per the germline V gene, CDR1 is MGHRA and CDR2 is YSYEKL. The V end lost 3 bases, the J end lost 3 bases, and 14 bases lay between the germline ends. This CDR3 region has 15 residues. The CDR3 reads CASSHRRQDDYGYTF. CDR3 DNA: TGCGCCAGCAGCCACAGAAGACAGGACGACTATGGCTACACCTTC.

This sequence joins TRBV6-5 and TRBJ2-3; 8 bases are a match to TRBD2. V shed 4 bases, J shed 4 bases, and the junction held 7 bases outside the gene matches. Per germline, CDR1 MNHEY and CDR2 SVGAGI. The CDR3 length is 15 residues. This CDR3 reads CASSFQAGVPDTQYF. The CDR3 DNA reads TGTGCCAGCAGTTTCCAAGCGGGAGTGCCAGATACGCAGTATTTT.

The genes are TRBV5-1 and TRBJ2-3, with D possibly matching TRBD2 (5 bases). The V gene's germline CDR1 is SGHRS and CDR2 YFSETQ. Trimming removed 2 bases at V and 1 base at J, with 8 bases between. This CDR3 comprises 14 residues. The CDR3 sequence is CASSLAEGTDTQYF. The CDR3 nucleotides read TGCGCCAGCAGCTTAGCGGAAGGCACAGATACGCAGTATTTT.

The V gene is TRBV12-3 or TRBV12-4, the J gene TRBJ2-3; TRBD1 might be the D (6 bases). With 8 bases removed from V and 6 bases from J, the gap between germline ends came to 15 bases. CDR3 length equals 13 residues. The CDR3 DNA reads TGTGCCAGCGGGACACCGGTCTTGGATACGCAGTATTTT. Translated: CASGTPVLDTQYF.

This chain joins TRBV11-1 and TRBJ2-3; D possibly corresponds to TRBD2 (7 bases). Per germline, CDR1 SGHAT and CDR2 FQDESV (reference sequence). CDR3 size: 15 residues. With 5 bases removed from V and 2 bases from J, the gap between germline ends came to 14 bases. The CDR3 protein is CASSHRGGDTDTQYF. The CDR3 DNA sequence: TGTGCCAGCAGCCATAGGGGGGGTGACACAGATACGCAGTATTTT.

The gene calls are TRBV30 and TRBJ2-3; 7 bases agree with TRBD1. The CDR3 extends over 14 amino acids. V dropped 2 bases and J dropped 4; count of bases not matched to a gene: 6. Germline V gives CDR1 GTSNPN, CDR2 SVGIG (reference sequence). CDR3 DNA: TGTGCCTGGAGTACCAGGGGGTTTGCAGATACGCAGTATTTT. Encoded protein: CAWSTRGFADTQYF. The full variable domain, its missing parts supplied by reference TRBV30 and TRBJ2-3, is SQTIHQWPATLVQPVGSPLSLECTVEGTSNPNLYWYRQAAGRGLQLLFYSVGIGQISSEVPQNLSASRPQDRQFILSSKKLLLSDSGFYLCAWSTRGFADTQYFGPGTRLTVL.

This clone has a single count. This rearrangement joins TRBV15 to TRBJ2-5, with D perhaps matching TRBD2 (6 bases). V was shortened by 5 bases and J by 2 bases, with 15 bases between the two germline ends. Looked up from germline, CDR1 is LNHNV and CDR2 is YYDKDF (reference sequence). The CDR3 extends over 15 amino acids. The CDR3 sequence is CATSRQTGVQETQYF. The CDR3 DNA follows: TGTGCCACCAGCCGGCAAACGGGGGTACAAGAGACCCAGTACTTC.

The rearrangement uses TRBV5-1 and TRBJ2-7, with 8 bases identical to TRBD2. The germline CDR1 and CDR2 sequences are SGHRS and YFSETQ. V was clipped by 4 bases and J by 6 bases; unmatched bases: 9. This CDR3 is built from 14 residues. DNA for the CDR3: TGCGCCAGCAGCCTAGAAGCGGGAGTCAGCGAGCAGTACTTC. Translated: CASSLEAGVSEQYF.